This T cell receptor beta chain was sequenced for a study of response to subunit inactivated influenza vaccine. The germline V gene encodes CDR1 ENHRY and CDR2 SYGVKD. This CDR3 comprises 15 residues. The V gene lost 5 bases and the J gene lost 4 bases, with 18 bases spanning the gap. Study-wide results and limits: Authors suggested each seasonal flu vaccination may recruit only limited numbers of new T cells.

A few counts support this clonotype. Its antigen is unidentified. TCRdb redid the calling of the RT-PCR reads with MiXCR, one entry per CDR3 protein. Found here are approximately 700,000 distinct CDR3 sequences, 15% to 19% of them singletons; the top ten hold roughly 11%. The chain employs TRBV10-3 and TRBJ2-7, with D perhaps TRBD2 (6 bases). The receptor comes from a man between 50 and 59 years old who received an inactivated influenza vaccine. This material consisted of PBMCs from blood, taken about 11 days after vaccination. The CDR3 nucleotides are TGTGCCATCAGTACCTCTGGAGGGGCTGGGTACGAGCAGTACTTC. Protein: CAISTSGGAGYEQYF.